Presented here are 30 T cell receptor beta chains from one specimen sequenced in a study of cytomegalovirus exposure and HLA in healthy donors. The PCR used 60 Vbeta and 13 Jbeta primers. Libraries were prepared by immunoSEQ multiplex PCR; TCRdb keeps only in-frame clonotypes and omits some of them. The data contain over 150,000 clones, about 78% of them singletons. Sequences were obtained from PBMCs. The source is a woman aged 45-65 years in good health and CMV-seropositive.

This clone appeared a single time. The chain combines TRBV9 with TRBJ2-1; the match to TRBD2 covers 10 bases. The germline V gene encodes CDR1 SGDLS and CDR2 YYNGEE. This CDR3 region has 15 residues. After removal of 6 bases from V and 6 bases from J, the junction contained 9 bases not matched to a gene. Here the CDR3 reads CASTIAGGWGNEQFF. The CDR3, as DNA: TGTGCCAGCACCATAGCGGGGGGCTGGGGCAATGAGCAGTTCTTC.

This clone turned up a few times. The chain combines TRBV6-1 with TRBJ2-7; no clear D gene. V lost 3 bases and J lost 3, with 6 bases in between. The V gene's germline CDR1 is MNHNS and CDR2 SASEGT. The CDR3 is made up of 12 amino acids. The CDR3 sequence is CASSETLYEQYF. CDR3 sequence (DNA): TGTGCCAGCAGTGAGACACTCTACGAGCAGTACTTC.

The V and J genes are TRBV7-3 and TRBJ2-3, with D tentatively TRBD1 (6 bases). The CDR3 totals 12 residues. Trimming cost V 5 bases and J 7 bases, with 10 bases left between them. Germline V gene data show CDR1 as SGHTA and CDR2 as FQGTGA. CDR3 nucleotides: TGTGCCAGCAGCCTTGGACAGAATACGCAGTATTTT. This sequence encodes CASSLGQNTQYF. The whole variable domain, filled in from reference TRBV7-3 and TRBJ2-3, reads GAGVSQTPSNKVTEKGKYVELRCDPISGHTALYWYRQSLGQGPEFLIYFQGTGAADDSGLPNDRFFAVRPEGSVSTLKIQRTERGDSAVYLCASSLGQNTQYFGPGTRLTVL.

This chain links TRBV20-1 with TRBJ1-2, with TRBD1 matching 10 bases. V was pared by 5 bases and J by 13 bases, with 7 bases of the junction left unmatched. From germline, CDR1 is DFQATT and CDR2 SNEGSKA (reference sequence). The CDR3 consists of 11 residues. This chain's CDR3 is CSAYRQGAGTF. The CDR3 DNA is TGCAGTGCTTACCGACAGGGGGCTGGCACCTTC.

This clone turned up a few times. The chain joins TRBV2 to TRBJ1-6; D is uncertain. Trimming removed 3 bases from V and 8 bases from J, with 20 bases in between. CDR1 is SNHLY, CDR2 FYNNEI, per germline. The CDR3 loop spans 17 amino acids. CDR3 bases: TGTGCCAGCAGTGACCCTAATGGACTGCATCGGGATTCACCCCTCCACTTT. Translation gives CASSDPNGLHRDSPLHF.

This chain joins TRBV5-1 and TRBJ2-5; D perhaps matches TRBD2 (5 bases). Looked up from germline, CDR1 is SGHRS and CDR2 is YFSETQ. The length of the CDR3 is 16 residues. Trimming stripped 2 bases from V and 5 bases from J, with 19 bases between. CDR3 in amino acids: CASSFGNSRPSETQYF. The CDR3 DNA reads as TGCGCCAGCAGCTTCGGGAACAGCAGACCTTCGGAGACCCAGTACTTC.

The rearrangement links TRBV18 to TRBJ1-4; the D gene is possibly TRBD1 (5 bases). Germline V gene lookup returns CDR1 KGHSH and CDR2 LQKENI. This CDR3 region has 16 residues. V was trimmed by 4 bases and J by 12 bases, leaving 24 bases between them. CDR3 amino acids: CASSLNPGTRVVELFF. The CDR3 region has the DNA TGTGCCAGCTCACTCAACCCCGGGACTCGCGTGGTAGAACTGTTTTTT.

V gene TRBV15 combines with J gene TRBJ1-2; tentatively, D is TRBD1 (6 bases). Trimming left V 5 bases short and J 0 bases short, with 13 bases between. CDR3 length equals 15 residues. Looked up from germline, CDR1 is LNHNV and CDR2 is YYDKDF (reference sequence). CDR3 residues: CATSAAGETNYGYTF. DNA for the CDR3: TGTGCCACCAGCGCAGCAGGGGAAACTAACTATGGCTACACCTTC.

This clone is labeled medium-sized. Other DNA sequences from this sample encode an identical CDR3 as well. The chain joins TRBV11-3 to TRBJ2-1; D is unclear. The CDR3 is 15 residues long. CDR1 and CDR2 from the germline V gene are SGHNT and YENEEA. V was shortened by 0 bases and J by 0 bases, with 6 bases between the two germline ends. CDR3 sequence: CASSLESSSYNEQFF. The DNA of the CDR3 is TGTGCCAGCAGCTTAGAGTCCAGCTCCTACAATGAGCAGTTCTTC.

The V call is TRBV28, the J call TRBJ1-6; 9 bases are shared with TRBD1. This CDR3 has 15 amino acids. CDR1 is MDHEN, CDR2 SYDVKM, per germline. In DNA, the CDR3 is TGTGCAGCCGACACAGGGGGCCCCTATAATTCACCCCTCCACTTT. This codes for CAADTGGPYNSPLHF.

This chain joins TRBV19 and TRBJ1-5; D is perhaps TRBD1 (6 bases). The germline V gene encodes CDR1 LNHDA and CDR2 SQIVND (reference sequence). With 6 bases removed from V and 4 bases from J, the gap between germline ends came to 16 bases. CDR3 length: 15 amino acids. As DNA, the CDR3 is TGTGCCAGTAGGGGTACGGACAGCCTGAATCAGCCCCAGCATTTT. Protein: CASRGTDSLNQPQHF.

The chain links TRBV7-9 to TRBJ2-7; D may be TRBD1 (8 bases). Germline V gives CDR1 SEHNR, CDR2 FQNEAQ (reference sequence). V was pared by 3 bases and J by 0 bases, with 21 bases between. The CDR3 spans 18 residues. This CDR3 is CASSLGGLTGVPSYEQYF. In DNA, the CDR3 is TGTGCCAGCAGCTTGGGGGGGTTGACAGGGGTCCCCTCCTACGAGCAGTACTTC.

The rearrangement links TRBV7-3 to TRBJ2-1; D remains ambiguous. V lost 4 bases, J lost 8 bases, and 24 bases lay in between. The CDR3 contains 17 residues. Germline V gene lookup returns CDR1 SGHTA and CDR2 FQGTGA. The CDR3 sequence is CASSSQPKLTSLDEQFF. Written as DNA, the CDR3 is TGTGCCAGCAGCTCACAACCGAAGTTGACTTCCCTAGATGAGCAGTTCTTC. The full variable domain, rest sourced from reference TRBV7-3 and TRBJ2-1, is GAGVSQTPSNKVTEKGKYVELRCDPISGHTALYWYRQSLGQGPEFLIYFQGTGAADDSGLPNDRFFAVRPEGSVSTLKIQRTERGDSAVYLCASSSQPKLTSLDEQFFGPGTRLTVL.

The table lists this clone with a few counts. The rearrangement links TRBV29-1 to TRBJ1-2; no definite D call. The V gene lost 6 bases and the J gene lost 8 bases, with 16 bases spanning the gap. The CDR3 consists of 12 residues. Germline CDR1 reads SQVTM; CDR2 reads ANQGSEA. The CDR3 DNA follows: TGCAGCGTCCAGGAGGGATGGGGAGGCTACACCTTC. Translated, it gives CSVQEGWGGYTF.

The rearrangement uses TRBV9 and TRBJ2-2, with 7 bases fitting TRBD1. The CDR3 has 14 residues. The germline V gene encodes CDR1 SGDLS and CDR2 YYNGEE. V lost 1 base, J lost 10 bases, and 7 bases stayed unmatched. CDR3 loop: CASSVQGVRSELFF. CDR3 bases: TGTGCCAGCAGCGTACAGGGGGTCCGATCGGAGCTGTTTTTT. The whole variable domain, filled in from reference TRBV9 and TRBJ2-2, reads DSGVTQTPKHLITATGQRVTLRCSPRSGDLSVYWYQQSLDQGLQFLIQYYNGEERAKGNILERFSAQQFPDLHSELNLSSLELGDSALYFCASSVQGVRSELFFGEGSRLTVL.

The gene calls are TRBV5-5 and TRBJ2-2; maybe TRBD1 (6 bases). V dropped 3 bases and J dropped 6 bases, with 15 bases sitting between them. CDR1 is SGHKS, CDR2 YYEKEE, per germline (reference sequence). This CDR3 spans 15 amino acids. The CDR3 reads CASSWGHSMPGELFF. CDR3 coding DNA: TGTGCCAGCAGCTGGGGACACAGTATGCCCGGGGAGCTGTTTTTT.

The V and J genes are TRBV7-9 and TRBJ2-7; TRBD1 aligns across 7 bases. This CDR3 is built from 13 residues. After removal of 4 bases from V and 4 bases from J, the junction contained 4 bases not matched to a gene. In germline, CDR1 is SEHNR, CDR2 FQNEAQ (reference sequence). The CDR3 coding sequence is TGTGCCAGCAGCTCTCGGGACAGATACGAGCAGTACTTC. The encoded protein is CASSSRDRYEQYF.

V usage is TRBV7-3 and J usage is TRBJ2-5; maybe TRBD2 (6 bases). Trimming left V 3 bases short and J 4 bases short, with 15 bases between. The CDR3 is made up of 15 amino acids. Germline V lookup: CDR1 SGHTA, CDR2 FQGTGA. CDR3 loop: CASSFSGGSGETQYF. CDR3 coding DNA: TGTGCCAGCAGCTTTAGTGGGGGTAGCGGAGAGACCCAGTACTTC.

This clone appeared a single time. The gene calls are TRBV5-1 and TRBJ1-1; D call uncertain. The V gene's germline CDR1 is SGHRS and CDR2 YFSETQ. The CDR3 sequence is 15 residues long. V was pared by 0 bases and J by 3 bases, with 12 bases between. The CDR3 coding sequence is TGCGCCAGCAGCTTGGTTTCTCCCGGAGACACTGAAGCTTTCTTT. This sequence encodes CASSLVSPGDTEAFF.

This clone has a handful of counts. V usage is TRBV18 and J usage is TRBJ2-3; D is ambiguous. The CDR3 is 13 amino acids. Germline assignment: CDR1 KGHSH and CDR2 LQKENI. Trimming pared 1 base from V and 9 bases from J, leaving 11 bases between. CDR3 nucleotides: TGTGCCAGCTCACCACGGTACTCCGAAACGCAGTATTTT. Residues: CASSPRYSETQYF.

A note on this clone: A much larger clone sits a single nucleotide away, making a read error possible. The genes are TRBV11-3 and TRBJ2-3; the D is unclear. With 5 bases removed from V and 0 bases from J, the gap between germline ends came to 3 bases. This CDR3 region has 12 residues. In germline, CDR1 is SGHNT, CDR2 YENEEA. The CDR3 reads CASSPSTDTQYF. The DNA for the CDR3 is TGTGCCAGCAGCCCAAGCACAGATACGCAGTATTTT.

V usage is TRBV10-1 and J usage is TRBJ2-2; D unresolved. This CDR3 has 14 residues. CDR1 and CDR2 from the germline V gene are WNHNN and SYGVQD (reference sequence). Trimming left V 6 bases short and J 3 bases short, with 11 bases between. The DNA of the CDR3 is TGCGCCAGCAGCGAGGCTATCGACACCGGGGAGCTGTTTTTT. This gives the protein CASSEAIDTGELFF.

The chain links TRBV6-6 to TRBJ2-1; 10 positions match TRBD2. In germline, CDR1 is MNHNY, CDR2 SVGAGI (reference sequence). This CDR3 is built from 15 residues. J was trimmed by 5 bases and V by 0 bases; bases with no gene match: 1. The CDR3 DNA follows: TGTGCCAGCAGTTACTCGCTAGCGGGGGACAATGAGCAGTTCTTC. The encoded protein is CASSYSLAGDNEQFF.

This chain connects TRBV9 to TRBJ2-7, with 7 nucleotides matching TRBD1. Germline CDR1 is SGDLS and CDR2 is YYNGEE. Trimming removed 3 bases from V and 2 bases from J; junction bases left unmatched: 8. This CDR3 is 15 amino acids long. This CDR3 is CASSGGQAYPYEQYF. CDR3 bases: TGTGCCAGCAGCGGCGGACAGGCATATCCCTACGAGCAGTACTTC.

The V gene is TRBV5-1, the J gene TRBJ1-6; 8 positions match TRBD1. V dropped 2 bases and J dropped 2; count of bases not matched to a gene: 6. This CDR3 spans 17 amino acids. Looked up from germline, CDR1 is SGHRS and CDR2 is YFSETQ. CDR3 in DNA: TGCGCCAGCAGCTTAGGACAGGGAGCTACCTATAATTCACCCCTCCACTTT. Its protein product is CASSLGQGATYNSPLHF.

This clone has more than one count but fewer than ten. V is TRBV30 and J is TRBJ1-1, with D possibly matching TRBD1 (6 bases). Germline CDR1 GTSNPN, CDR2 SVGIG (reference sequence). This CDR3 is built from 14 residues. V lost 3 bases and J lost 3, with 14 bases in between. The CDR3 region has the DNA TGTGCCTGGAGGGACAGTTCGATCCACACTGAAGCTTTCTTT. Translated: CAWRDSSIHTEAFF. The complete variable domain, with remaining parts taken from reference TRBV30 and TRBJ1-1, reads SQTIHQWPATLVQPVGSPLSLECTVEGTSNPNLYWYRQAAGRGLQLLFYSVGIGQISSEVPQNLSASRPQDRQFILSSKKLLLSDSGFYLCAWRDSSIHTEAFFGQGTRLTVV.

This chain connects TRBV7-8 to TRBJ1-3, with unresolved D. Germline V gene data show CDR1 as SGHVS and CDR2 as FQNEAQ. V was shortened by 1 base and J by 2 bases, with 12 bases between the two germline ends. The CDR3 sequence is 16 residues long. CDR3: CASSLGWVLTGNTIYF. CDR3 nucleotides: TGTGCCAGCAGCTTAGGTTGGGTACTAACTGGAAACACCATATATTTT. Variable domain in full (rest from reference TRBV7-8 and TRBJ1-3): GAGVSQSPRYKVAKRGQDVALRCDPISGHVSLFWYQQALGQGPEFLTYFQNEAQLDKSGLPSDRFFAERPEGSVSTLKIQRTQQEDSAVYLCASSLGWVLTGNTIYFGEGSWLTVV.

The CDR3 loop is CASSLGAYSNQPQHF. In DNA, the CDR3 is TGTGCCAGTAGCCTGGGCGCTTATAGCAATCAGCCCCAGCATTTT. The V call is TRBV19, the J call TRBJ1-5; D is undetermined. Germline CDR1 reads LNHDA; CDR2 reads SQIVND (reference sequence). V was cut by 6 bases and J by 0 bases, with 12 bases left in between. The CDR3 is made up of 15 amino acids.

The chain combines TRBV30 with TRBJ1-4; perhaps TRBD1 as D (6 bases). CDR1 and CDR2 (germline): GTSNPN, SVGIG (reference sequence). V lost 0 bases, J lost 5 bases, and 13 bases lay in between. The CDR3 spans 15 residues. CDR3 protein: CAWSVIRQANEKLFF. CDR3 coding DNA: TGTGCCTGGAGTGTAATCCGACAGGCCAATGAAAAACTGTTTTTT. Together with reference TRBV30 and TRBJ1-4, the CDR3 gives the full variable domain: SQTIHQWPATLVQPVGSPLSLECTVEGTSNPNLYWYRQAAGRGLQLLFYSVGIGQISSEVPQNLSASRPQDRQFILSSKKLLLSDSGFYLCAWSVIRQANEKLFFGSGTQLSVL.

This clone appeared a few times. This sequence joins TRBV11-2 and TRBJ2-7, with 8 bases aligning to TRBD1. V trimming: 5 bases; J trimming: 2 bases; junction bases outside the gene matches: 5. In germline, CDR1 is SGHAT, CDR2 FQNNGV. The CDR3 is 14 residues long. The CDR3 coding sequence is TGTGCCAGCAGCGATCGGACAGGGCCCTACGAGCAGTACTTC. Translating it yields CASSDRTGPYEQYF.